This T cell receptor (beta chain) was documented in a study of CD8 T cells in ankylosing spondylitis. Findings and caveats of the study: One TCR beta motif, made up of under ten highly homologous variants, appeared characteristic of ankylosing spondylitis blood. Past studies reported some motif variants in reactive arthritis synovial fluid and blood. The study looked at matched synovial fluid samples from ankylosing spondylitis patients. Disease-linked clones were reported to be significantly enriched there.

V lost 6 bases, J lost 4 bases, and 9 bases stayed unmatched. CDR1 and CDR2 from the germline V gene are MDHEN and SYDVKM. The length of the CDR3 is 14 residues. It was by quantitative 5'-RACE with molecular barcodes that TCR beta libraries were made. TCRdb reanalysed the 5' RACE reads using MiXCR and keeps one entry per CDR3 protein. The sample lists about 220,000 distinct CDR3 sequences, 6% to 8% seen once, with 14% in the top ten. This clonotype showed up many times. The antigen remains undetermined. The sequenced sample was blood, either unsorted or a sorted T cell fraction (not recorded which). This sequence joins TRBV28 and TRBJ2-7; TRBD1 matches at 7 bases. The source of this sequence is a male donor with ankylosing spondylitis. The CDR3 bases are TGTGCCAGCAGCCCCGGGACAGTACTGTACGAGCAGTACTTC. It yields the protein CASSPGTVLYEQYF.